These 3 T cell receptor beta chains were all obtained from the same sample, sequenced in a study of blood T cells in healthy people across ages. A second PCR, run for roughly 7 to 12 cycles, used a sample-barcoded 5' primer plus a J-beta primer mix. From the 5' RACE reads, TCRdb called clonotypes with MiXCR, one entry per CDR3 protein. Here the sample spans around 990,000 distinct CDR3 sequences, about 25% being singletons. These data also formed part of another study, on T cells of mothers and their children.

The sequenced sample was blood. Receptors were obtained from a girl aged 2-9 years in good health.

The chain recombines TRBV6-2 or TRBV6-3 with TRBJ2-5, with 8 bases lining up with TRBD1. CDR3 length: 17 amino acids. V lost 6 bases, J lost 2 bases, and 14 bases stayed unmatched. Per the germline V gene, CDR1 is MNHEY and CDR2 is SVGEGT. The CDR3 bases are TGTGCCAGCAGACGTCAAACCGGGACAGGCGATCAAGAGACCCAGTACTTC. Its translation: CASRRQTGTGDQETQYF.

The V call is TRBV12-3 or TRBV12-4, the J call TRBJ2-5, with TRBD2 as a possible D gene (5 bases). V lost 3 bases, J lost 0 bases, and 14 bases lay in between. CDR3 length: 16 residues. The CDR3 DNA sequence: TGTGCCAGCAGTTTTGGCCTACTAGGTTACCAAGAGACCCAGTACTTC. Translation gives CASSFGLLGYQETQYF.

The rearrangement links TRBV7-9 to TRBJ2-6, with TRBD1 as a possible D gene (5 bases). The germline V and J ends were trimmed by 2 bases and 0 bases, with 11 bases remaining between them. The CDR3 extends over 17 amino acids. Germline V CDR1 and CDR2: SEHNR, FQNEAQ (reference sequence). Here the CDR3 reads CASSLWADISGANVLTF. CDR3 coding DNA: TGTGCCAGCAGCTTATGGGCGGACATCTCTGGGGCCAACGTCCTGACTTTC.